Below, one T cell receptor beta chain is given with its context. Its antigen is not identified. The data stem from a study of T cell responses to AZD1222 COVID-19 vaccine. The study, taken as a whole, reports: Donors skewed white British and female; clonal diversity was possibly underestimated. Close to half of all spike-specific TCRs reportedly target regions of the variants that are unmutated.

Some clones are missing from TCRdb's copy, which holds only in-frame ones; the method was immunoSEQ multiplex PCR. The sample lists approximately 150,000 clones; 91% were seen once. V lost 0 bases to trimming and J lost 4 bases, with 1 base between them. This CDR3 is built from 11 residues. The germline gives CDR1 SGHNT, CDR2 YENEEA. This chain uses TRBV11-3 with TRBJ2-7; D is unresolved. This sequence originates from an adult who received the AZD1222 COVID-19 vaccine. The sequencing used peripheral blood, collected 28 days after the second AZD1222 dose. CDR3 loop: CASSLEYEQYF. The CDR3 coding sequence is TGTGCCAGCAGCTTAGAGTACGAGCAGTACTTC.